These 17 T cell receptor beta chains were all obtained from the same sample, sequenced in a study of blood T cell repertoires in COVID-19. Clones were read by immunoSEQ multiplex PCR, and TCRdb kept only the in-frame ones, dropping some. The sample lists 50,000 to 55,000 clones; more than 75% were seen once. Sample: peripheral blood. The origin of the receptors is a man between 45 and 60 years old with acute or convalescent COVID-19.

The chain joins TRBV24-1 to TRBJ1-1; D remains ambiguous. Per the germline V gene, CDR1 is KGHDR and CDR2 is SFDVKD. The length of the CDR3 is 13 residues. V dropped 5 bases and J dropped 1 base, with 7 bases sitting between them. The CDR3 loop reads CATSGTANTEAFF. The CDR3 nucleotides are TGTGCCACCAGTGGTACAGCGAACACTGAAGCTTTCTTT.

The CDR3 coding sequence is TGTGCCAGCTCATTTGAAGGGGGTACTAACTATGGCTACACCTTC. Translation: CASSFEGGTNYGYTF. This chain links TRBV18 with TRBJ1-2; D may be TRBD1 (6 bases). CDR1 KGHSH and CDR2 LQKENI come from the germline V gene. Trimming shortened V by 5 bases and J by 0 bases, and 13 bases separated the two germline ends. The CDR3 contains 15 residues.

This chain links TRBV19 with TRBJ2-3; 10 bases are a match to TRBD2. The CDR3 loop spans 16 amino acids. Looked up from germline, CDR1 is LNHDA and CDR2 is SQIVND (reference sequence). The V segment lost 4 bases and the J segment 0 bases; nucleotides outside the gene matches: 4. In DNA form, the CDR3 reads TGTGCCAGTAGTAGAGCGGGAGGGAAAAGCACAGATACGCAGTATTTT. Residues: CASSRAGGKSTDTQYF.

The rearrangement links TRBV5-1 to TRBJ2-7; 13 bases align to TRBD2. CDR1 is SGHRS, CDR2 YFSETQ, per germline. This CDR3 has 15 residues. V gave up 4 bases and J gave up 4 bases; unmatched junction bases: 5. The CDR3 protein is CASSPGLAGPYEQYF. The CDR3 DNA reads TGCGCCAGCAGCCCGGGACTAGCGGGGCCTTACGAGCAGTACTTC. Drawing the rest from reference TRBV5-1 and TRBJ2-7, the complete variable domain is KAGVTQTPRYLIKTRGQQVTLSCSPISGHRSVSWYQQTPGQGLQFLFEYFSETQRNKGNFPGRFSGRQFSNSRSEMNVSTLELGDSALYLCASSPGLAGPYEQYFGPGTRLTVT.

This chain links TRBV6-5 with TRBJ1-3; weak D call: TRBD1 (6 bases). CDR3 length: 16 amino acids. Germline assignment: CDR1 MNHEY and CDR2 SVGAGI. V was trimmed by 4 bases and J by 4 bases, leaving 17 bases between them. The CDR3 DNA follows: TGTGCCAGCAGTTCGGGATTGGACAGTTACGGAAACACCATATATTTT. Translation gives CASSSGLDSYGNTIYF.

This chain joins TRBV29-1 and TRBJ1-1; weak D call: TRBD1 (6 bases). V was clipped by 7 bases and J by 0 bases, with 12 bases between them. This CDR3 region has 13 residues. From germline, CDR1 is SQVTM and CDR2 ANQGSEA. This CDR3 reads CSAKTGMNTEAFF. The CDR3 nucleotides are TGCAGCGCCAAGACAGGTATGAACACTGAAGCTTTCTTT. The whole variable domain, remainder taken from reference TRBV29-1 and TRBJ1-1, is SAVISQKPSRDICQRGTSLTIQCQVDSQVTMMFWYRQQPGQSLTLIATANQGSEATYESGFVIDKFPISRPNLTFSTLTVSNMSPEDSSIYLCSAKTGMNTEAFFGQGTRLTVV.

The chain has TRBV6-6 and TRBJ1-5; D is undetermined. The CDR3 is made up of 13 amino acids. Germline V gene sequence: CDR1 MNHNY, CDR2 SVGAGI (reference sequence). V lost 4 bases to trimming and J lost 6 bases, with 10 bases between them. Here the CDR3 reads CASSFSARQPQHF. The CDR3 DNA sequence: TGTGCCAGCAGTTTCTCGGCTCGTCAGCCCCAGCATTTT.

The chain joins TRBV9 to TRBJ1-1; 7 positions agree with TRBD1. Per the germline V gene, CDR1 is SGDLS and CDR2 is YYNGEE. After removal of 0 bases from V and 5 bases from J, the junction contained 4 bases not matched to a gene. This CDR3 has 14 amino acids. DNA for the CDR3: TGTGCCAGCAGCGTAGGGGGGACAGTAACTGAAGCTTTCTTT. This encodes CASSVGGTVTEAFF.

CDR3 coding DNA: TGCGCCAGCAGCCAGGCCCCGGGACAGGGGACGTGGGAGCAGTACTTC. This sequence encodes CASSQAPGQGTWEQYF. The chain couples TRBV4-1 to TRBJ2-7, with TRBD1 matching over 10 bases. V lost 3 bases, J lost 7 bases, and 12 bases stayed unmatched. CDR1 is MGHRA and CDR2 is YSYEKL in the germline V gene. The CDR3 spans 16 residues.

This clone was seen only a few times. The chain carries TRBV11-3 and TRBJ1-3, with D uncertain. Germline-derived CDR1 and CDR2 are SGHNT and YENEEA. V lost 5 bases and J 1 base, leaving 9 bases between the germline ends. The CDR3 runs to 14 residues. CDR3 coding DNA: TGTGCCAGCAGCCCCCGGGGTTCTGGAAACACCATATATTTT. This translates into CASSPRGSGNTIYF.

The rearrangement joins TRBV21-1 to TRBJ2-4; the table assigns TRBD2, which was not confirmed against the DNA. TRBV21-1 is a recognized pseudogene. The CDR3 is made up of 14 amino acids. As DNA, the CDR3 is TGTGCCAGCATGACTATCAAGGCCAAAAACATTCAGTACTTC. This encodes CASMTIKAKNIQYF.

The rearrangement uses TRBV27 and TRBJ2-2, with 7 bases aligning to TRBD1. The CDR3 is made up of 14 amino acids. With V trimmed by 11 bases and J by 2 bases, 8 bases remained unmatched. Germline-derived CDR1 and CDR2 are MNHEY and SMNVEV (reference sequence). Here the CDR3 reads CACRDRTNTGELFF. CDR3 DNA sequence: TGTGCCTGCCGGGACAGAACAAACACCGGGGAGCTGTTTTTT.

This sequence joins TRBV9 and TRBJ2-2; a weak D match, TRBD1 (6 bases). The CDR3 loop spans 15 amino acids. The V end lost 2 bases, the J end lost 5 bases, and 13 bases lay between the germline ends. Germline CDR1 is SGDLS and CDR2 is YYNGEE. This CDR3 is CASSVMDQGTGELFF. The CDR3 nucleotides read TGTGCCAGCAGCGTTATGGACCAGGGGACCGGGGAGCTGTTTTTT.

This clone has just one count. The chain uses TRBV11-2 and TRBJ1-6; 7 nucleotides line up with TRBD1. CDR1 and CDR2 from the germline V gene are SGHAT and FQNNGV. V lost 2 bases and J lost 5; bases outside the gene matches: 3. The CDR3 is 15 amino acids. The CDR3: CASSLLTGDNSPLHF. The CDR3 nucleotides are TGTGCCAGCAGCTTACTCACAGGGGATAATTCACCCCTCCACTTT.

The genes are TRBV28 and TRBJ2-1; D remains ambiguous. Germline V gene sequence: CDR1 MDHEN, CDR2 SYDVKM. This CDR3 is 12 amino acids long. Trimming removed 3 bases from V and 15 bases from J, with 15 bases in between. The DNA of the CDR3 is TGTGCCAGCAGTTTCCGCCACCACAGTTTGTTCTTC. Translating it yields CASSFRHHSLFF.

The chain is built from TRBV4-1 and TRBJ2-7; tentative D call: TRBD1 (5 bases). The length of the CDR3 is 13 residues. Germline V lookup: CDR1 MGHRA, CDR2 YSYEKL. The V and J ends lost 4 bases and 3 bases respectively, with 10 bases between them. Written as DNA, the CDR3 is TGCGCCAGCAGCCTATCGGACAACTACGAGCAGTACTTC. This translates into CASSLSDNYEQYF.

The chain couples TRBV5-1 to TRBJ2-1; D remains unclear. The CDR3 consists of 11 residues. The V gene's germline CDR1 is SGHRS and CDR2 YFSETQ. V lost 4 bases to trimming and J lost 15 bases, with 14 bases between them. The CDR3 DNA reads TGCGCCAGCAGCAGCGCAGCTATACCGTTCTTC. This encodes CASSSAAIPFF. Combining the CDR3 with reference TRBV5-1 and TRBJ2-1 gives the whole variable domain KAGVTQTPRYLIKTRGQQVTLSCSPISGHRSVSWYQQTPGQGLQFLFEYFSETQRNKGNFPGRFSGRQFSNSRSEMNVSTLELGDSALYLCASSSAAIPFFGPGTRLTVL.